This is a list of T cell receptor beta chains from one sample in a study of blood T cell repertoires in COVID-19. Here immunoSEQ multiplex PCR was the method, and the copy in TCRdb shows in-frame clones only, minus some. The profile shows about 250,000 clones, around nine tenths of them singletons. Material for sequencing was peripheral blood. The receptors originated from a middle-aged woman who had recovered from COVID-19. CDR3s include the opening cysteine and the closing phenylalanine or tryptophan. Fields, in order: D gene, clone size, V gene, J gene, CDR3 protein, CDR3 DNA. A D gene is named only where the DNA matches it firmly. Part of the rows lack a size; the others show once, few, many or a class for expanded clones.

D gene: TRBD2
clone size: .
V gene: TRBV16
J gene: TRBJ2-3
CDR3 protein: CASSRLTPAGARTDTQYF
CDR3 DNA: TGTGCCAGCAGTCGCTTAACCCCAGCGGGAGCCCGCACAGATACGCAGTATTTT

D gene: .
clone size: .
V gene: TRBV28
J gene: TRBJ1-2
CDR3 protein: CASRMTAYYGYTF
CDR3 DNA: TGTGCCAGCAGAATGACAGCCTACTATGGCTACACCTTC

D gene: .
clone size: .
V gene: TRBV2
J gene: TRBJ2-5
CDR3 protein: CAGGNQETQYF
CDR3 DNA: TGTGCGGGCGGGAATCAAGAGACCCAGTACTTC

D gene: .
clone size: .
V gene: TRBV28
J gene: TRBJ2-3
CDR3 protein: CASSSEFVTQYF
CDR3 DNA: TGTGCCAGCAGTTCCGAGTTTGTTACGCAGTATTTT

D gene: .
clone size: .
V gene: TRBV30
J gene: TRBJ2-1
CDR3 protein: CAWSVRVPEQFF
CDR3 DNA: TGTGCCTGGAGTGTTAGAGTTCCTGAGCAGTTCTTC

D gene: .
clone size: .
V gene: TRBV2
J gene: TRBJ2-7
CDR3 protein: CASSTTEYSYEQYF
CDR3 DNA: TGTGCCAGCAGTACGACGGAGTACTCCTACGAGCAGTACTTC

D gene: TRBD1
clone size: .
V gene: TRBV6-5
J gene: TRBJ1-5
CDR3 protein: CASSPGQGGNQPQHF
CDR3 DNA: TGTGCCAGCAGCCCCGGACAGGGTGGGAATCAGCCCCAGCATTTT

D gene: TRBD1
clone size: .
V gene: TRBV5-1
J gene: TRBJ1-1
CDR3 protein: CASITYRGGTEAFF
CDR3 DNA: TGCGCCAGCATTACATACAGGGGAGGCACTGAAGCTTTCTTT

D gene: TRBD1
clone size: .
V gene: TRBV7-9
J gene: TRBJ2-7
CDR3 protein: CASSFGTGGYEQYF
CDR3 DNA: TGTGCCAGCAGCTTCGGGACAGGGGGCTACGAGCAGTACTTC

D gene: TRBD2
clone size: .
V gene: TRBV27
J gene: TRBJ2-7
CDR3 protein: CASSYSSGETSYEQYF
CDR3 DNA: TGTGCCAGCAGTTATTCCAGCGGGGAGACTAGCTACGAGCAGTACTTC

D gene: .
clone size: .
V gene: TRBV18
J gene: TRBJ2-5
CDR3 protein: CASSPNVEGVQETQYF
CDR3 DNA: TGTGCCAGCTCACCGAACGTCGAGGGAGTGCAAGAGACCCAGTACTTC

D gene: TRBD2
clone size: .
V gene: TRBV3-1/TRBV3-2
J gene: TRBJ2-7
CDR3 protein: CASSHSPLAGGYEQYF
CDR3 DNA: TGTGCCAGCAGCCACTCACCACTAGCGGGAGGCTACGAGCAGTACTTC

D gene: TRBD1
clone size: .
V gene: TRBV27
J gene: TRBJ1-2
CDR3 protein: CASSFLRDSRDGYTF
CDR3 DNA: TGTGCCAGCAGTTTCCTCCGGGACAGCCGGGATGGCTACACCTTC

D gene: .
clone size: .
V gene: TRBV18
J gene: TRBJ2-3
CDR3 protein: CASSLNARGDTQYF
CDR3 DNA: TGTGCCAGCTCACTAAACGCCAGGGGAGATACGCAGTATTTT

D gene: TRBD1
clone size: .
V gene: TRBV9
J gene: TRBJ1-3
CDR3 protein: CASSGQTGGGNTIYF
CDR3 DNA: TGTGCCAGCAGCGGACAGACAGGGGGTGGAAACACCATATATTTT

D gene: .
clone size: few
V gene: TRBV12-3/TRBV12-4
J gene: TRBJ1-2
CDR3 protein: CASSLGRVGYTF
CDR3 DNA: TGTGCCAGCAGCCTTGGCAGGGTTGGCTACACCTTC

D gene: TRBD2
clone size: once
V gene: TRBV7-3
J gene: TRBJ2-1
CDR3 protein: CASSALSGRKFF
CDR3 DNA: TGTGCCAGCAGCGCCCTTAGCGGGAGGAAGTTCTTC

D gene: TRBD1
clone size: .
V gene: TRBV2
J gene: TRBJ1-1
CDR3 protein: CASSEVQGWTEAFF
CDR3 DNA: TGTGCCAGCAGTGAAGTACAGGGGTGGACTGAAGCTTTCTTT

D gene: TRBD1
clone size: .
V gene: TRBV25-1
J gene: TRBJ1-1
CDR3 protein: CASSEPGQANTEAFF
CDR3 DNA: TGTGCCAGCAGTGAACCTGGACAGGCTAACACTGAAGCTTTCTTT

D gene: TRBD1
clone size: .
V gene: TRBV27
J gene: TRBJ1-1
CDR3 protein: CASSSGQGAGSTEAFF
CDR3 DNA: TGTGCCAGCAGTTCCGGACAGGGGGCAGGTAGCACTGAAGCTTTCTTT

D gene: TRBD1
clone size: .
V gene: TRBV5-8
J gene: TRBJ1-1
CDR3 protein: CASSAWTGDNTEAFF
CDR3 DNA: TGTGCCAGCAGCGCCTGGACAGGAGATAACACTGAAGCTTTCTTT

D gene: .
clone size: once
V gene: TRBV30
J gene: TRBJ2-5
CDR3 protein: CAWKKLLQETQYF
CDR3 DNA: TGTGCCTGGAAGAAGCTTCTCCAAGAGACCCAGTACTTC

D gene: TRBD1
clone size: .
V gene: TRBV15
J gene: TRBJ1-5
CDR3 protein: CATSRVGDRGNQPQHF
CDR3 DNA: TGTGCCACCAGCAGAGTGGGGGACAGAGGAAATCAGCCCCAGCATTTT

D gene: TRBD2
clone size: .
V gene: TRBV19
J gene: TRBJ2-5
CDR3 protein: CASSGREGRETQYF
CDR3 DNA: TGTGCCAGCTCTGGGCGGGAGGGAAGAGAGACCCAGTACTTC

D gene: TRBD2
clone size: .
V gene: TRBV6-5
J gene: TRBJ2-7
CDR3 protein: CASRQKLAGVDEQYF
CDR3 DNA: TGTGCCAGCAGACAGAAACTAGCGGGAGTTGACGAGCAGTACTTC

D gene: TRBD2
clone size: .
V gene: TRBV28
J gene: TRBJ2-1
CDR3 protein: CASSSGQRGLGSEQFF
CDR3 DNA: TGTGCCAGCAGTTCCGGCCAGCGAGGACTAGGCAGTGAGCAGTTCTTC

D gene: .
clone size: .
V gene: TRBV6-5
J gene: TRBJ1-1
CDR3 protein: CASRRDMNTEAFF
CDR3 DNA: TGTGCCAGCAGGAGGGACATGAACACTGAAGCTTTCTTT

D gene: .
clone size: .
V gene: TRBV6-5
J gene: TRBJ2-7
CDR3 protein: CASSRARGNEQYF
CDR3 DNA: TGTGCCAGCAGTCGAGCGAGGGGGAACGAGCAGTACTTC

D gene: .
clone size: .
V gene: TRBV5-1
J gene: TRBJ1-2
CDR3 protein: CASSLDQGKGYTF
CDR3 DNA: TGCGCCAGCAGCTTGGATCAGGGGAAAGGCTACACCTTC

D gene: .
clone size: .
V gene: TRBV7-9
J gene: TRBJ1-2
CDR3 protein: CASSLAAENYGYTF
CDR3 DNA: TGTGCCAGCAGCTTAGCTGCAGAAAACTATGGCTACACCTTC

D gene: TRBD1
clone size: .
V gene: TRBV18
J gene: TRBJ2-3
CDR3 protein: CASSPPLTGGFADTQYF
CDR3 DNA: TGTGCCAGCTCACCGCCCCTGACAGGGGGATTTGCAGATACGCAGTATTTT

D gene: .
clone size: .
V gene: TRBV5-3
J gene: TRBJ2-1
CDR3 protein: CARRISGIPYNEQFF
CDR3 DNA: TGTGCCAGAAGAATTTCAGGGATCCCCTACAATGAGCAGTTCTTC

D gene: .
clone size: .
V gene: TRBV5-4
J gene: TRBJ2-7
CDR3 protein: CASSLGRGDEQYF
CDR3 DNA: TGTGCCAGCAGCTTAGGGAGGGGGGACGAGCAGTACTTC

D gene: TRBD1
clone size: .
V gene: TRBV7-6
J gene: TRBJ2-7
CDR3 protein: CASSSGTGSTEQYF
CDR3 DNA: TGTGCCAGCAGCTCGGGGACAGGGTCGACCGAGCAGTACTTC

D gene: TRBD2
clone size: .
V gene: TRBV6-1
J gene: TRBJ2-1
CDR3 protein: CASSGLAGGSYNEQFF
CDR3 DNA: TGTGCCAGCAGTGGATTAGCGGGCGGCTCCTACAATGAGCAGTTCTTC

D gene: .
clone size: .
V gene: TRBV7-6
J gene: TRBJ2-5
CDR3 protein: CASSFFGSQETQYF
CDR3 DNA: TGTGCCAGCAGCTTCTTTGGCAGCCAAGAGACCCAGTACTTC

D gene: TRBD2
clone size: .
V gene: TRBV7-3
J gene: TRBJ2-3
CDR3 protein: CASSPQREGTDTQYF
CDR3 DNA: TGTGCCAGCAGCCCCCAGCGGGAGGGCACAGATACGCAGTATTTT

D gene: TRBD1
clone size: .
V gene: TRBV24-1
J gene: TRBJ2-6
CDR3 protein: CATSESGQAHRSGANVLTF
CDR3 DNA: TGTGCCACCAGTGAATCGGGACAGGCTCACCGCTCTGGGGCCAACGTCCTGACTTTC